This TCR beta chain originates from a study of monozygotic twins with inflammatory bowel disease. Points from the study as a whole: It was observed that concordant and discordant twins did not differ in repertoire similarity, possibly given limited power. Results did not support any single strong IBD-associated signal or clonotype.

A 6-nucleotide sample barcode was carried by the UMIs, which template switching added. TCRdb re-analyzed the 5' RACE reads; it lists each CDR3 protein once, without DNA. This sample's table has roughly 160,000 distinct CDR3 sequences. The length of the CDR3 is 16 residues. Germline V gene sequence: CDR1 SGHDT, CDR2 YYEEEE. In regard to this clonotype: Its antigen is unknown.

The V and J genes are TRBV5-6 and TRBJ2-1; TCRdb's D call of TRBD2 is untestable without DNA. Input material: blood. The TCR was taken from a human donor with ulcerative colitis or Crohn's disease, or a healthy co-twin of an affected twin (not recorded which). The chain's CDR3 is CASSLTNLADNNEQFF.